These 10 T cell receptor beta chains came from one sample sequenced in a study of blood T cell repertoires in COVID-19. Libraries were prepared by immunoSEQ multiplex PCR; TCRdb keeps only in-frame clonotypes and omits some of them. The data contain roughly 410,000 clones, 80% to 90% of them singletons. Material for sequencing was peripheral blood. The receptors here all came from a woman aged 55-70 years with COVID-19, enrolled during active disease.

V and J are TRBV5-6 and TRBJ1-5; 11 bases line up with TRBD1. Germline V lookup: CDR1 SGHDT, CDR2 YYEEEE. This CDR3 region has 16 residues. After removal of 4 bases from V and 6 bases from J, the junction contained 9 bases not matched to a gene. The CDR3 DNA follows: TGTGCCAGCAGCACGGGACAGGGGGTTGGTAGTCAGCCCCAGCATTTT. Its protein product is CASSTGQGVGSQPQHF.

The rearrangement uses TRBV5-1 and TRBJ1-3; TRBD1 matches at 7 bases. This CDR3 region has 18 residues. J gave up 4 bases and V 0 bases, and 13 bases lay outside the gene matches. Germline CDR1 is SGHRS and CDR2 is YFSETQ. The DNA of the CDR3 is TGCGCCAGCAGCTTGGCGATACGGGACAGCCTGTTGGGAAACACCATATATTTT. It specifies CASSLAIRDSLLGNTIYF.

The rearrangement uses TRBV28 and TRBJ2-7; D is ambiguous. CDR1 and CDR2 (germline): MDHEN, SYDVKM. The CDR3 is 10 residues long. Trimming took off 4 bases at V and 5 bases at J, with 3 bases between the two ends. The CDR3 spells CASSSNEQYF. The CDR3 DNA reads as TGTGCCAGCAGTTCAAACGAGCAGTACTTC.

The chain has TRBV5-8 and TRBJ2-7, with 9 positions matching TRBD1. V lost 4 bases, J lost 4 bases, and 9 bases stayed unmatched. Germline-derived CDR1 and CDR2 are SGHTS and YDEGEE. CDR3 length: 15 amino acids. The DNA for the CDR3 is TGTGCCAGCAGCATCCGCGGACAGGGGATTTACGAGCAGTACTTC. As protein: CASSIRGQGIYEQYF.

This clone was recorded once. The CDR3, as DNA: TGTGCCTCTCCAGGGTTCGGGGCCAACGTCCTGACTTTC. Its translation is CASPGFGANVLTF. The chain uses TRBV6-4 and TRBJ2-6; TRBD1 might be the D (5 bases). The CDR3 runs 13 residues. Trimming shortened V by 11 bases and J by 4 bases, and 12 bases separated the two germline ends. The germline V gene encodes CDR1 MRHNA and CDR2 SNTAGT.

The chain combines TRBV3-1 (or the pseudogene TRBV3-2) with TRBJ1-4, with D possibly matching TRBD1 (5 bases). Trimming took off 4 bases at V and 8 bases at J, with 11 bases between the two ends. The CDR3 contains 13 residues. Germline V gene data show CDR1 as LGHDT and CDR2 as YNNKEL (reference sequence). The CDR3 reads CASSRGTGEKLFF. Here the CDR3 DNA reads TGTGCCAGCAGCCGCGGGACGGGCGAAAAACTGTTTTTT.

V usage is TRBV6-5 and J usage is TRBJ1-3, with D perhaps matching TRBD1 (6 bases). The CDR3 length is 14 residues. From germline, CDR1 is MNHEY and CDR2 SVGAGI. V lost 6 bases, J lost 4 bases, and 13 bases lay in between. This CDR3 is CASRPQGPGNTIYF. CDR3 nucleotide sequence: TGTGCCAGCAGACCTCAGGGGCCCGGAAACACCATATATTTT.

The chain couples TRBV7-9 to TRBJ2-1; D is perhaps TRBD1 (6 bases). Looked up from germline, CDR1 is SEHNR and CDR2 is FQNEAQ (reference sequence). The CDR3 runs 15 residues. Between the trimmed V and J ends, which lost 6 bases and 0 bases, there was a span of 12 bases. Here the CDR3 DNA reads TGTGCCAGCAGTCCGAGGGGGAGCTCCTACAATGAGCAGTTCTTC. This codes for CASSPRGSSYNEQFF.

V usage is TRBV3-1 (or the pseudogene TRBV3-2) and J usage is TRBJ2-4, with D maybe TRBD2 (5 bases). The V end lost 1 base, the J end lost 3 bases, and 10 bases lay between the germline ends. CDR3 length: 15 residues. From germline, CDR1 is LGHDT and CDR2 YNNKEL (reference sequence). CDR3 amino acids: CASSQGASYKNIQYF. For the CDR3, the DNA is TGTGCCAGCAGCCAAGGGGCTAGCTACAAAAACATTCAGTACTTC.

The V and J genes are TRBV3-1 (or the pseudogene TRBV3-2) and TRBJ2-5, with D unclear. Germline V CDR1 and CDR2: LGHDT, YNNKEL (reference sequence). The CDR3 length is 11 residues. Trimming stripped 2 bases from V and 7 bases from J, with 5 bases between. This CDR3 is CASSQHPTQYF. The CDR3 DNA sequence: TGTGCCAGCAGCCAACATCCGACCCAGTACTTC.